This TCR beta chain was found in a study of response to subunit inactivated influenza vaccine. Findings and limits, study-wide: Authors proposed each seasonal influenza vaccination draws in few new T cells.

TCRdb reprocessed the RT-PCR reads via MiXCR and lists one record per CDR3 protein. The profile shows roughly 150,000 distinct CDR3 sequences, approximately 11% of them singletons. The CDR3 totals 16 residues. The V end was cut by 10 bases, the J end by 0 bases, with 18 bases between. Turning to this clonotype: The antigen is not known.

The input for sequencing was non-naive T cells sorted from PBMCs, taken roughly 6 weeks after vaccination. The sequence derives from a man aged 50 or older who received an inactivated influenza vaccine. The chain employs TRBV12-3 or TRBV12-4 and TRBJ2-2; D possibly corresponds to TRBD2 (7 bases). CDR3: CATKEGGTTNTGELFF. The CDR3 DNA reads TGTGCCACTAAAGAGGGGGGGACCACGAACACCGGGGAGCTGTTTTTT.